The clone carrying this TCR beta chain has only one observation. Original data processing: By means of reference gene primer amplification, nucleated cell counts were estimated. Data came from immunoSEQ multiplex PCR; TCRdb stores just in-frame clones and leaves some out. D and trimming were read from the DNA, whereas the V and J calls and clone size are those reported in that table. The data show under 300,000 clones, about 88% seen once. This sample is drawn from a study of blood T cell repertoires in COVID-19. As for the study in general: Samples taken during acute and convalescent COVID-19 were collected in the United States, Italy and Spain. Nucleic acid was either cDNA or gDNA, and it came from T cells, B-cell-depleted T cells, or PBMCs.

The V segment lost 7 bases and the J segment 5 bases; nucleotides outside the gene matches: 13. The CDR3 is made up of 15 amino acids. In germline, CDR1 is SGDLS, CDR2 YYNGEE. The sequence was collected from a woman aged 40 to 49 who had recovered from COVID-19. Input material: peripheral blood. The V gene is TRBV9, the J gene TRBJ2-5, with 8 bases fitting TRBD2. Here the CDR3 DNA reads TGTGCCAGCGCGGTAAGCGGGAGAGCGGGGGAGACCCAGTACTTC. It translates to CASAVSGRAGETQYF.